The next 29 T cell receptor beta chains were all read from a single sample in a study of blood T cell repertoires in COVID-19. Only in-frame clones appear in the TCRdb table, and some are missing; sequencing was by immunoSEQ multiplex PCR. The table shows more than 80,000 clones, with around 90% occurring only once. Sequenced sample: peripheral blood. The receptors were gathered from a woman aged 60-75 years with COVID-19, enrolled during active disease.

V usage is TRBV7-3 and J usage is TRBJ2-1; 10 positions agree with TRBD2. CDR3 length: 11 amino acids. Germline lookup yields CDR1 SGHTA and CDR2 FQGTGA. The J segment lost 13 bases and the V segment lost 5 bases, leaving 2 bases of the junction unmatched. The CDR3 nucleotides read TGTGCCAGCAGCCTAGCGGGGGTACAGTTCTTC. Its protein is CASSLAGVQFF.

V and J are TRBV19 and TRBJ1-2; D is undetermined. The CDR3 has 12 residues. In germline, CDR1 is LNHDA, CDR2 SQIVND (reference sequence). V lost 4 bases to trimming and J lost 2 bases, with 5 bases between them. The CDR3 region has the DNA TGTGCCAGTAGTAACTGGAACTATGGCTACACCTTC. Protein: CASSNWNYGYTF.

The chain is built from TRBV12-3 or TRBV12-4 and TRBJ2-5; D is ambiguous. V lost 1 base and J lost 11, with 14 bases in between. The CDR3 covers 13 residues. CDR3 in DNA: TGTGCCAGCAGTTTAGGGCTGGCGGCCCCTCAGTACTTC. Protein sequence: CASSLGLAAPQYF.

The chain couples TRBV28 to TRBJ1-5; no definite D call. V dropped 2 bases and J dropped 7 bases, with 18 bases sitting between them. Germline V gene data show CDR1 as MDHEN and CDR2 as SYDVKM. This CDR3 contains 16 residues. The CDR3 loop is CASSLRPRRVRQPQHF. The CDR3 region has the DNA TGTGCCAGCAGTTTAAGGCCGAGGAGGGTTCGGCAGCCCCAGCATTTT.

V usage is TRBV30 and J usage is TRBJ2-1; maybe TRBD2 (6 bases). V shed 2 bases and J shed 4 bases, with 12 bases lying between them. The CDR3 contains 14 residues. Germline V CDR1 and CDR2: GTSNPN, SVGIG (reference sequence). The CDR3: CAWSPPGGYNEQFF. The CDR3 nucleotides read TGTGCCTGGAGTCCCCCCGGGGGTTACAATGAGCAGTTCTTC.

This clone was observed a few times. The V call is TRBV19, the J call TRBJ2-6; D might be TRBD2 (5 bases). The CDR3 is 16 residues long. Germline lookup yields CDR1 LNHDA and CDR2 SQIVND (reference sequence). The V end was cut by 0 bases, the J end by 6 bases, with 12 bases between. The CDR3 DNA sequence: TGTGCCAGTAGTATAGATCGGGGTCAAGTGGCCAACGTCCTGACTTTC. Translated: CASSIDRGQVANVLTF.

The chain uses TRBV9 and TRBJ2-7, with D possibly being TRBD1 (5 bases). The CDR3 runs 15 residues. The germline V gene has CDR1 SGDLS and CDR2 YYNGEE. The germline V and J ends were trimmed by 0 bases and 4 bases, with 14 bases remaining between them. For the CDR3, the DNA is TGTGCCAGCAGCGTAGGTCCCCTAAGGGGTTACGAGCAGTACTTC. Protein: CASSVGPLRGYEQYF.

V gene TRBV30 combines with J gene TRBJ2-3; 8 bases line up with TRBD2. The CDR3 is 14 amino acids. Trimming took 7 bases from V and 0 from J; bases not matched to a gene: 6. Germline CDR1 GTSNPN, CDR2 SVGIG (reference sequence). The CDR3 DNA reads as TGTGCCTCGAAGACTAGCGATAGCACAGATACGCAGTATTTT. This gives the protein CASKTSDSTDTQYF.

The chain has TRBV24-1 and TRBJ2-5; tentative D call: TRBD1 (6 bases). Germline values: CDR1 KGHDR, CDR2 SFDVKD. The CDR3 is 13 amino acids. The V end was cut by 9 bases, the J end by 0 bases, with 10 bases between. CDR3 protein: CATAGEYQETQYF. The CDR3 DNA follows: TGTGCCACCGCAGGGGAGTACCAAGAGACCCAGTACTTC.

The chain has TRBV5-1 and TRBJ2-3; 8 positions match TRBD1. CDR3 size: 15 residues. V gave up 0 bases and J gave up 6 bases; unmatched junction bases: 6. Germline V gene sequence: CDR1 SGHRS, CDR2 YFSETQ. CDR3 nucleotide sequence: TGCGCCAGCAGCTTGGCTCAGGGGGCGGCTGATACGCAGTATTTT. Residues: CASSLAQGAADTQYF.

The chain couples TRBV7-2 to TRBJ1-1, with D tentatively TRBD1 (6 bases). V was clipped by 1 base and J by 0 bases, with 18 bases between them. Per germline, CDR1 SGHTA and CDR2 FQGNSA. This CDR3 contains 18 residues. CDR3 sequence reads: CASSLVNRVAPVNTEAFF. For the CDR3, the DNA is TGTGCCAGCAGCTTAGTTAACAGGGTTGCCCCTGTGAACACTGAAGCTTTCTTT. The full variable domain, with the rest looked up from reference TRBV7-2 and TRBJ1-1, is GAGVSQSPSNKVTEKGKDVELRCDPISGHTALYWYRQSLGQGLEFLIYFQGNSAPDKSGLPSDRFSAERTGGSVSTLTIQRTQQEDSAVYLCASSLVNRVAPVNTEAFFGQGTRLTVV.

The chain uses TRBV6-5 and TRBJ1-5; D is perhaps TRBD1 (6 bases). The CDR3 is 13 residues long. Germline V gives CDR1 MNHEY, CDR2 SVGAGI. Trimming pared 11 bases from V and 3 bases from J, leaving 14 bases between. The CDR3 region is CAAQRTVNQPQHF. CDR3 DNA sequence: TGTGCCGCCCAAAGGACAGTCAATCAGCCCCAGCATTTT.

This clone is a singleton in its sample. The gene calls are TRBV7-2 and TRBJ1-1, with a possible D match to TRBD1 (5 bases). The germline V and J ends were trimmed by 6 bases and 7 bases, with 18 bases remaining between them. This CDR3 is 14 amino acids long. Germline CDR1 is SGHTA and CDR2 is FQGNSA. CDR3 sequence: CASSSGGHSYEAFF. The CDR3 DNA reads as TGTGCCAGCAGTTCCGGGGGTCACAGTTATGAAGCTTTCTTT.

V is TRBV18 and J is TRBJ2-2; D is unclear. Germline CDR1 reads KGHSH; CDR2 reads LQKENI. The V end lost 5 bases, the J end lost 3 bases, and 10 bases lay between the germline ends. The CDR3 runs 14 residues. The CDR3 reads CASSTMTDTGELFF. The CDR3 nucleotides are TGTGCCAGCTCAACTATGACGGACACCGGGGAGCTGTTTTTT.

V gene TRBV7-9 combines with J gene TRBJ2-5; D is unclear. CDR3 length: 14 residues. The V and J ends lost 3 bases and 5 bases respectively, with 13 bases between them. Germline lookup yields CDR1 SEHNR and CDR2 FQNEAQ (reference sequence). CDR3 DNA sequence: TGTGCCAGCAGCTTCACAGCCCCATGGGAGACCCAGTACTTC. It yields the protein CASSFTAPWETQYF.

This rearrangement joins TRBV6-2 or TRBV6-3 to TRBJ2-2; a possible D gene is TRBD1 (5 bases). The CDR3 runs to 14 residues. Trimming stripped 3 bases from V and 4 bases from J, with 9 bases between. The V gene's germline CDR1 is MNHEY and CDR2 SVGEGT. The CDR3 DNA is TGTGCCAGCAGTTATGAGACAGCCACCGGGGAGCTGTTTTTT. Amino acids: CASSYETATGELFF.

The chain uses TRBV4-1 and TRBJ1-4; weak D call: TRBD1 (5 bases). The CDR3 loop spans 16 amino acids. Deletions cut 4 bases from V and 4 bases from J, with 16 bases between. CDR1 is MGHRA, CDR2 YSYEKL, per germline. This CDR3 reads CASSPTRQRINEKLFF. DNA for the CDR3: TGCGCCAGCAGCCCGACCCGACAGCGCATTAATGAAAAACTGTTTTTT.

The chain employs TRBV4-2 and TRBJ2-1, with 8 nucleotides matching TRBD2. From germline, CDR1 is LGHNA and CDR2 YNFKEQ. V lost 1 base and J lost 0; bases outside the gene matches: 2. The CDR3 is 16 amino acids. The CDR3 DNA follows: TGTGCCAGCAGCCAAGGCGGGGGGTTCTCCTACAATGAGCAGTTCTTC. This gives the protein CASSQGGGFSYNEQFF.

The chain has TRBV5-1 and TRBJ1-5, with 7 bases that match TRBD1. V was clipped by 4 bases and J by 4 bases; unmatched bases: 5. The CDR3 is 14 residues long. Germline values: CDR1 SGHRS, CDR2 YFSETQ. The CDR3 region has the DNA TGCGCCAGCAGCGCGACAGGGCTTAATCAGCCCCAGCATTTT. This translates into CASSATGLNQPQHF.

This chain links TRBV27 with TRBJ2-3, with TRBD1 as a possible D gene (6 bases). The CDR3 has 15 amino acids. The germline gives CDR1 MNHEY, CDR2 SMNVEV (reference sequence). The V and J ends lost 3 bases and 4 bases respectively, with 14 bases between them. The CDR3, as DNA: TGTGCCAGCAGTTTCCGGGGACACCTCGCAGATACGCAGTATTTT. The encoded protein is CASSFRGHLADTQYF.

The genes are TRBV29-1 and TRBJ1-1, with TRBD1 identical over 7 bases. CDR3 size: 15 residues. The junction had 14 bases not matched to a gene; V was cut back by 0 bases and J by 10 bases. Germline V lookup: CDR1 SQVTM, CDR2 ANQGSEA. The CDR3, as DNA: TGCAGCGTTGAAGATTCTCCAGGGGGATTCGGGGTAGCTTTCTTT. This translates into CSVEDSPGGFGVAFF.

V is TRBV2 and J is TRBJ1-2, with D maybe TRBD1 (6 bases). The CDR3 covers 12 residues. The V gene lost 8 bases and the J gene lost 8 bases, with 15 bases spanning the gap. Germline V lookup: CDR1 SNHLY, CDR2 FYNNEI. The CDR3 nucleotides read TGTGCCAGCCGTCGGGGGGCGCAAGGCTACACCTTC. Translation: CASRRGAQGYTF.

The chain is built from TRBV5-1 and TRBJ2-4, with 10 bases matching TRBD1. Germline V gene lookup returns CDR1 SGHRS and CDR2 YFSETQ. V dropped 4 bases and J dropped 8; count of bases not matched to a gene: 6. The CDR3 consists of 14 residues. CDR3 nucleotides: TGCGCCAGCAGCGTTGGACAGGGGGAGGACATTCAGTACTTC. This gives the protein CASSVGQGEDIQYF.

This clone was detected only once. This chain joins TRBV5-1 and TRBJ2-1; 11 bases fit TRBD2. Germline-derived CDR1 and CDR2 are SGHRS and YFSETQ. V was clipped by 4 bases and J by 1 base; unmatched bases: 7. There are 17 residues in the CDR3. The CDR3 protein is CASSNVPSGGSYNEQFF. Written as DNA, the CDR3 is TGCGCCAGCAGCAACGTACCTAGCGGGGGGTCCTACAATGAGCAGTTCTTC. Full variable domain (outside the CDR3, taken from reference TRBV5-1 and TRBJ2-1): KAGVTQTPRYLIKTRGQQVTLSCSPISGHRSVSWYQQTPGQGLQFLFEYFSETQRNKGNFPGRFSGRQFSNSRSEMNVSTLELGDSALYLCASSNVPSGGSYNEQFFGPGTRLTVL.

V usage is TRBV30 and J usage is TRBJ1-2, with 7 bases lining up with TRBD1. Germline values: CDR1 GTSNPN, CDR2 SVGIG (reference sequence). CDR3 length: 10 amino acids. Trimming took 4 bases from V and 7 from J; bases not matched to a gene: 0. The CDR3 loop reads CAWNRGGYTF. DNA for the CDR3: TGTGCCTGGAACAGGGGTGGCTACACCTTC.

CDR3 sequence: CASSYGTGLGEQYF. CDR3 nucleotide sequence: TGTGCCAGCAGTTATGGGACAGGGCTGGGGGAGCAGTACTTC. This chain links TRBV6-5 with TRBJ2-7, with 9 bases lining up with TRBD1. The V and J ends lost 3 bases and 7 bases, in that order; junction bases with no gene match: 7. CDR1 is MNHEY and CDR2 is SVGAGI in the germline V gene. The CDR3 loop spans 14 amino acids.

The J gene is TRBJ2-5, the V gene TRBV9; D not certain. This CDR3 is built from 13 residues. V lost 4 bases to trimming and J lost 5 bases, with 12 bases between them. Germline V gives CDR1 SGDLS, CDR2 YYNGEE. Written as DNA, the CDR3 is TGTGCCAGCAGCCGAAGTAGAGGTGAGACCCAGTACTTC. It codes for CASSRSRGETQYF. The full variable domain, rest sourced from reference TRBV9 and TRBJ2-5, is DSGVTQTPKHLITATGQRVTLRCSPRSGDLSVYWYQQSLDQGLQFLIQYYNGEERAKGNILERFSAQQFPDLHSELNLSSLELGDSALYFCASSRSRGETQYFGPGTRLLVL.

The J gene is TRBJ2-6, the V gene TRBV5-1; 7 positions match TRBD1. The CDR3 consists of 15 residues. The junction had 7 bases not matched to a gene; V was cut back by 7 bases and J by 3 bases. Germline lookup yields CDR1 SGHRS and CDR2 YFSETQ. CDR3 sequence (DNA): TGCGCCAGCGAGACAGGGAGTAGTGGGGCCAACGTCCTGACTTTC. Translated, it gives CASETGSSGANVLTF.

This chain uses TRBV7-8 with TRBJ1-1; 8 positions match TRBD1. The CDR3 sequence is 15 residues long. Germline CDR1 is SGHVS and CDR2 is FQNEAQ. V shed 5 bases and J 2 bases; nucleotides not matched to a gene: 7. CDR3 region: CASSPSDRANTEAFF. In DNA, the CDR3 is TGTGCCAGCAGCCCCTCGGACAGGGCTAACACTGAAGCTTTCTTT.